The 19 T cell receptor beta chains listed next were all sequenced from one sample in a study of graft-versus-host responses after intestinal transplantation. Antigens for these TCRs are unknown. Sequencing was performed with immunoSEQ multiplex PCR; in TCRdb, only in-frame clones are kept and a portion is missing. The profile shows about 120,000 clones, 90% of them singletons. The source was unstimulated CD4+ T cells sorted from spleen or lymph node cells, collected before intestinal transplant. The receptor source for this set is a human donor who received an intestinal transplant.

Written as DNA, the CDR3 is TGTGCCAGCAGCTTCGGACAGGGGACTACCGGGGAGCTGTTTTTT. It specifies CASSFGQGTTGELFF. The V call is TRBV7-9, the J call TRBJ2-2, with 9 bases matching TRBD1. The germline V gene has CDR1 SEHNR and CDR2 FQNEAQ (reference sequence). Germline trimming cut 3 bases from V and 5 bases from J; bases unmatched to any gene: 4. CDR3 length equals 15 residues.

V and J are TRBV6-6 and TRBJ1-4; TRBD1 might be the D (6 bases). The CDR3 spans 15 residues. Germline values: CDR1 MNHNY, CDR2 SVGAGI (reference sequence). V lost 0 bases to trimming and J lost 8 bases, with 13 bases between them. The CDR3 DNA sequence: TGTGCCAGCAGTTACTCCCCCAGGGGAAGCGAAAAACTGTTTTTT. This gives the protein CASSYSPRGSEKLFF.

The gene calls are TRBV19 and TRBJ2-1; D call uncertain. Germline lookup yields CDR1 LNHDA and CDR2 SQIVND (reference sequence). This CDR3 is 14 amino acids long. Deletions cut 4 bases from V and 0 bases from J, with 7 bases between. Here the CDR3 DNA reads TGTGCCAGTAGTAGCAGAAGCTCCTACAATGAGCAGTTCTTC. It yields the protein CASSSRSSYNEQFF.

A note on this clone: In the same sample, other DNA sequences code for this CDR3. The chain uses TRBV5-1 and TRBJ2-7; 10 bases agree with TRBD1. There are 13 residues in the CDR3. The ends lost 3 bases at V and 3 bases at J; junction bases unmatched: 0. Germline V gene sequence: CDR1 SGHRS, CDR2 YFSETQ. CDR3 protein: CASSWDRGYEQYF. DNA for the CDR3: TGCGCCAGCAGCTGGGACAGGGGCTACGAGCAGTACTTC.

V and J are TRBV5-1 and TRBJ2-5; 10 positions agree with TRBD1. CDR1 and CDR2 (germline): SGHRS, YFSETQ. Trimming removed 4 bases from V and 6 bases from J; junction bases left unmatched: 9. This CDR3 comprises 15 residues. CDR3 sequence (DNA): TGCGCCAGCAGCCCTGACAGGGGGCGCGTGCAGACCCAGTACTTC. The encoded protein is CASSPDRGRVQTQYF.

The rearrangement joins TRBV7-3 to TRBJ2-2; D possibly corresponds to TRBD1 (6 bases). CDR1 is SGHTA and CDR2 is FQGTGA in the germline V gene. The V end was cut by 2 bases, the J end by 6 bases, with 10 bases between. CDR3 length equals 14 residues. DNA for the CDR3: TGTGCCAGCAGCTTATCAGGGGTCTCCGGGGAGCTGTTTTTT. Translation: CASSLSGVSGELFF. Full variable domain (missing parts from reference TRBV7-3 and TRBJ2-2): GAGVSQTPSNKVTEKGKYVELRCDPISGHTALYWYRQSLGQGPEFLIYFQGTGAADDSGLPNDRFFAVRPEGSVSTLKIQRTERGDSAVYLCASSLSGVSGELFFGEGSRLTVL.

This chain joins TRBV6-5 and TRBJ1-1; D remains unclear. The germline V and J ends were trimmed by 6 bases and 7 bases, with 15 bases remaining between them. Germline V CDR1 and CDR2: MNHEY, SVGAGI. The CDR3 contains 13 residues. This chain's CDR3 is CASSRLFRDEAFF. As DNA, the CDR3 is TGTGCCAGCAGCCGCCTCTTTCGGGATGAAGCTTTCTTT.

This rearrangement joins TRBV5-1 to TRBJ2-7; possibly TRBD1 for D (5 bases). The V end was cut by 6 bases, the J end by 2 bases, with 6 bases between. Germline CDR1 SGHRS, CDR2 YFSETQ. The CDR3 runs to 11 residues. The CDR3 region is CASKGTYEQYF. Written as DNA, the CDR3 is TGCGCCAGCAAGGGGACCTACGAGCAGTACTTC.

This chain joins TRBV5-5 and TRBJ2-5, with D possibly TRBD2 on 6 matching bases. There are 13 residues in the CDR3. Trimming removed 4 bases from V and 3 bases from J, with 10 bases in between. Per the germline V gene, CDR1 is SGHKS and CDR2 is YYEKEE (reference sequence). DNA for the CDR3: TGTGCCAGCAGCAAGGGACTCGAAGAGACCCAGTACTTC. This codes for CASSKGLEETQYF.

The CDR3 reads CASSLGLGRAVGGELFF. DNA for the CDR3: TGTGCCAGCAGCTTAGGGCTTGGGAGGGCCGTGGGCGGGGAGCTGTTTTTT. The chain combines TRBV11-2 with TRBJ2-2, with TRBD2 matching 7 bases. V gave up 1 base and J gave up 7 bases; unmatched junction bases: 12. The CDR3 contains 17 residues. CDR1 is SGHAT and CDR2 is FQNNGV in the germline V gene. The entire variable domain, with the rest obtained from reference TRBV11-2 and TRBJ2-2, is as follows: EAGVAQSPRYKIIEKRQSVAFWCNPISGHATLYWYQQILGQGPKLLIQFQNNGVVDDSQLPKDRFSAERLKGVDSTLKIQPAKLEDSAVYLCASSLGLGRAVGGELFFGEGSRLTVL.

The rearrangement links TRBV4-1 to TRBJ2-5; D gene unclear. The DNA matches TRBJ2-7 better at its end, which makes the J call doubtful. Germline assignment: CDR1 MGHRA and CDR2 YSYEKL. This CDR3 is built from 15 residues. CDR3 sequence (DNA): TGCGCCAGCAGCTCGCCGGCGGAATCTATTTACGAGCAGTACTTC. Amino acid sequence: CASSSPAESIYEQYF.

V usage is TRBV28 and J usage is TRBJ2-5; TRBD2 agrees at 11 bases. The better agreement between TRBJ2-7 and the DNA end casts doubt on the J call. The V gene's germline CDR1 is MDHEN and CDR2 SYDVKM. The CDR3 extends over 16 amino acids. CDR3 in DNA: TGTGCCAGCAGGCGGTTGACTAGCGGGACACGCTACGAGCAGTACTTC. Translation: CASRRLTSGTRYEQYF.

V usage is TRBV4-2 and J usage is TRBJ2-1; D perhaps matches TRBD2 (5 bases). V dropped 3 bases and J dropped 0 bases, with 15 bases sitting between them. CDR3 length: 17 residues. Per the germline V gene, CDR1 is LGHNA and CDR2 is YNFKEQ. CDR3 residues: CASSHGVASSSYNEQFF. The CDR3 DNA is TGTGCCAGCAGCCATGGCGTAGCGTCGAGCTCCTACAATGAGCAGTTCTTC.

This clone showed up just a few times. The CDR3 here is CASSMTGGEKLFF. The CDR3 region has the DNA TGTGCCAGTAGTATGACAGGGGGCGAAAAACTGTTTTTT. The chain joins TRBV19 to TRBJ1-4, with TRBD1 identical over 10 bases. The CDR3 runs to 13 residues. Germline-derived CDR1 and CDR2 are LNHDA and SQIVND (reference sequence). With 3 bases clipped from V and 8 bases from J, the junction kept 0 bases outside the gene matches.

The rearrangement links TRBV6-5 to TRBJ2-6; possibly TRBD1 for D (6 bases). The germline V and J ends were trimmed by 2 bases and 2 bases, with 10 bases remaining between them. The CDR3 runs 16 residues. From germline, CDR1 is MNHEY and CDR2 SVGAGI. DNA for the CDR3: TGTGCCAGCAGTTACCTGCCAGGGGCTGGGGCCAACGTCCTGACTTTC. It is translated as CASSYLPGAGANVLTF.

V usage is TRBV7-2 and J usage is TRBJ1-6, with D possibly being TRBD1 (5 bases). Germline CDR1 and CDR2: SGHTA and FQGNSA. Trimming took off 3 bases at V and 14 bases at J, with 14 bases between the two ends. The CDR3 has 13 residues. The CDR3 DNA is TGTGCCAGCAGCTTGGGGACTTTAGGATCCCTCCACTTT. Protein: CASSLGTLGSLHF.

The chain joins TRBV6-1 to TRBJ1-5, with a tentative D call TRBD1 (5 bases). Germline CDR1 is MNHNS and CDR2 is SASEGT. The CDR3 is made up of 16 amino acids. V lost 2 bases to trimming and J lost 4 bases, with 15 bases between them. The CDR3 loop reads CASSEWVTEMNQPQHF. The CDR3 bases are TGTGCCAGCAGTGAATGGGTGACAGAGATGAATCAGCCCCAGCATTTT.

The chain recombines TRBV7-9 with TRBJ2-7, with unresolved D. CDR3 length equals 16 residues. Germline loops: CDR1 SEHNR, CDR2 FQNEAQ (reference sequence). Trimming took 5 bases from V and 4 from J, leaving 21 bases between them. CDR3 sequence (DNA): TGTGCCAGCAGCCCCGGCACCGCAAGTGAGGAATACGAGCAGTACTTC. It translates to CASSPGTASEEYEQYF.

The chain is built from TRBV27 and TRBJ1-4; TRBD1 aligns across 8 bases. The CDR3 contains 16 residues. Germline lookup yields CDR1 MNHEY and CDR2 SMNVEV (reference sequence). The trim removed 6 bases at V and 6 bases at J, leaving 12 bases unmatched. CDR3 residues: CASRKLTGTGHEKLFF. The CDR3 DNA follows: TGTGCCAGCAGAAAACTCACCGGGACAGGACATGAAAAACTGTTTTTT.